These 14 T cell receptor beta chains were sequenced from one sample in a study of cytomegalovirus exposure and HLA in healthy donors. 60 Vbeta and 13 Jbeta primers were used in PCR. Sequencing was performed with immunoSEQ multiplex PCR; in TCRdb, only in-frame clones are kept and a portion is missing. The sample yields some 100,000 clones, 81% seen once. Sequencing was carried out using PBMCs. The receptors come from a woman aged 25 to 45 in good health and CMV-seronegative.

This clone appeared a few times. The rearrangement uses TRBV19 and TRBJ2-6; D not certain. CDR3 length: 15 residues. In germline, CDR1 is LNHDA, CDR2 SQIVND (reference sequence). The V and J ends lost 7 bases and 0 bases respectively, with 10 bases between them. As DNA, the CDR3 is TGTGCCAGTACCGAACACGTCTCTGGGGCCAACGTCCTGACTTTC. This encodes CASTEHVSGANVLTF.

CDR3 amino acids: CASKTGNTEQYF. As DNA, the CDR3 is TGTGCCAGCAAGACCGGGAACACCGAGCAGTACTTC. This chain joins TRBV27 and TRBJ2-7; D perhaps matches TRBD2 (5 bases). The germline gives CDR1 MNHEY, CDR2 SMNVEV (reference sequence). The CDR3 sequence is 12 residues long. V lost 7 bases to trimming and J lost 6 bases, with 13 bases between them.

V and J are TRBV4-3 and TRBJ2-1, with TRBD2 identical over 12 bases. The germline gives CDR1 LGHNA, CDR2 YSLEER. V was pared by 4 bases and J by 7 bases, with 17 bases of the junction left unmatched. The CDR3 contains 19 residues. CDR3 region: CASSRRLAGEISSGNEQFF. For the CDR3, the DNA is TGCGCCAGCAGCCGACGACTAGCGGGAGAAATTAGTTCAGGTAATGAGCAGTTCTTC.

V is TRBV28 and J is TRBJ2-1, with TRBD1 matching 7 bases. The CDR3 contains 16 residues. V lost 3 bases, J lost 3 bases, and 8 bases stayed unmatched. From germline, CDR1 is MDHEN and CDR2 SYDVKM. The CDR3 is CASSLPGQAHYNEQFF. The CDR3 DNA reads as TGTGCCAGCAGTTTGCCCGGACAGGCCCACTACAATGAGCAGTTCTTC. Together with reference TRBV28 and TRBJ2-1, the CDR3 gives the full variable domain: DVKVTQSSRYLVKRTGEKVFLECVQDMDHENMFWYRQDPGLGLRLIYFSYDVKMKEKGDIPEGYSVSREKKERFSLILESASTNQTSMYLCASSLPGQAHYNEQFFGPGTRLTVL.

In its sample, this clone was seen a few times. The chain uses TRBV5-5 and TRBJ2-6; D might be TRBD2 (5 bases). CDR3 length: 16 residues. Germline V lookup: CDR1 SGHKS, CDR2 YYEKEE (reference sequence). Trimming took off 6 bases at V and 2 bases at J, with 15 bases between the two ends. The CDR3 nucleotides are TGTGCCAGCACCGAACTCACAGCGGCTGGGGCCAACGTCCTGACTTTC. It yields the protein CASTELTAAGANVLTF. Using reference TRBV5-5 and TRBJ2-6 for the parts outside the CDR3, the full variable domain is DAGVTQSPTHLIKTRGQQVTLRCSPISGHKSVSWYQQVLGQGPQFIFQYYEKEERGRGNFPDRFSARQFPNYSSELNVNALLLGDSALYLCASTELTAAGANVLTFGAGSRLTVL.

The CDR3 nucleotides are TGTGCCAGCTCAGACGGACAGGGATTAGTGGGCTACACCTTC. It translates to CASSDGQGLVGYTF. The rearrangement joins TRBV18 to TRBJ1-2; 8 bases match TRBD1. Trimming removed 5 bases from V and 8 bases from J; junction bases left unmatched: 10. Germline V CDR1 and CDR2: KGHSH, LQKENI. This CDR3 region has 14 residues.

CDR3 region: CASSPVEGQGGISAYEQYF. In DNA form, the CDR3 reads TGTGCCAGCAGCCCTGTGGAGGGACAGGGAGGGATTTCCGCCTACGAGCAGTACTTC. This sequence joins TRBV7-9 and TRBJ2-7; 9 bases fit TRBD1. This CDR3 comprises 19 residues. The ends lost 5 bases at V and 2 bases at J; junction bases unmatched: 19. Looked up from germline, CDR1 is SEHNR and CDR2 is FQNEAQ (reference sequence).

This clone came up once. The chain is built from TRBV7-2 and TRBJ1-2, with D possibly matching TRBD1 (5 bases). Trimming took off 7 bases at V and 2 bases at J, with 14 bases between the two ends. In germline, CDR1 is SGHTA, CDR2 FQGNSA. The CDR3 loop spans 14 amino acids. The CDR3 region has the DNA TGTGCCAGCACCTTTCAGACAGCGAACTATGGCTACACCTTC. Amino acids: CASTFQTANYGYTF.

The rearrangement joins TRBV7-2 to TRBJ1-2; 8 nucleotides line up with TRBD1. J lost 6 bases, V lost 6 bases, and 6 bases had no gene match. Germline values: CDR1 SGHTA, CDR2 FQGNSA. The CDR3 length is 13 residues. Written as DNA, the CDR3 is TGTGCCAGCAGATCACAACAGGGGGATGGCTACACCTTC. Its translation: CASRSQQGDGYTF.

The genes are TRBV5-1 and TRBJ2-2, with D possibly matching TRBD2 (5 bases). Germline V gene sequence: CDR1 SGHRS, CDR2 YFSETQ. This CDR3 has 15 residues. Trimming cost V 4 bases and J 5 bases, with 15 bases left between them. The CDR3 sequence: CASSPKEVGTGELFF. The DNA for the CDR3 is TGCGCCAGCAGCCCCAAGGAGGTTGGGACCGGGGAGCTGTTTTTT.

The chain uses TRBV7-3 and TRBJ2-3, with 8 nucleotides matching TRBD2. V shed 3 bases and J 3 bases; nucleotides not matched to a gene: 5. The CDR3 totals 15 residues. Germline V lookup: CDR1 SGHTA, CDR2 FQGTGA. CDR3 amino acids: CASSLEKRGTDTQYF. CDR3 coding DNA: TGTGCCAGCAGCTTGGAGAAGCGGGGGACAGATACGCAGTATTTT.

This chain connects TRBV9 to TRBJ2-5; 12 nucleotides align to TRBD1. Germline lookup yields CDR1 SGDLS and CDR2 YYNGEE. This CDR3 is built from 19 residues. Trimming cost V 0 bases and J 1 base; bases outside gene matches: 10. The CDR3 protein is CASSVEDLGTGGPQETQYF. In nucleotides, the CDR3 is TGTGCCAGCAGCGTAGAGGATTTGGGGACAGGGGGCCCCCAAGAGACCCAGTACTTC.

The chain has TRBV2 and TRBJ2-2; tentative D call: TRBD2 (7 bases). Germline CDR1 is SNHLY and CDR2 is FYNNEI. V was pared by 5 bases and J by 5 bases, with 12 bases between. CDR3 size: 14 residues. The chain's CDR3 is CASSPGRGTGELFF. In DNA, the CDR3 is TGTGCCAGCAGTCCGGGGAGGGGGACCGGGGAGCTGTTTTTT.

This clone showed up just a few times. V is TRBV6-6 and J is TRBJ2-7, with TRBD2 as a possible D gene (6 bases). Germline V gives CDR1 MNHNY, CDR2 SVGAGI (reference sequence). The V gene lost 5 bases and the J gene lost 5 bases, with 10 bases spanning the gap. CDR3 length equals 12 residues. CDR3 nucleotides: TGTGCCAGCAGTGATTGGGGGGACGAGCAGTACTTC. This codes for CASSDWGDEQYF.